One and the same sample provided the 2 T cell receptor beta chains below, sequenced in a study of radiation and T cells in renal cell carcinoma. The sample's time point: blood 4 weeks post-SBRT, at nephrectomy. Treatment given: 15 Gy SBRT to primary tumor, nephrectomy 4 weeks later. Using immunoSEQ multiplex PCR, the repertoire was profiled, and TCRdb retains in-frame clones only, with some absent. The repertoire has approximately 92,000 clones, about 82% of them found once; the top ten carry just under 9.5%. Here the sequenced sample was blood, taken from a patient whose treatment included radiotherapy and nephrectomy. Every receptor here comes from a man between 50 and 59 years old with renal cell carcinoma.

The J gene is TRBJ2-1, the V gene TRBV19; D uncertain. The CDR3 has 13 amino acids. V lost 8 bases to trimming and J lost 0 bases, with 8 bases between them. Germline values: CDR1 LNHDA, CDR2 SQIVND (reference sequence). CDR3 in amino acids: CASGGLSYNEQFF. The CDR3 bases are TGTGCCAGTGGTGGTCTCTCCTACAATGAGCAGTTCTTC.

The V and J genes are TRBV19 and TRBJ2-1; 7 bases map to TRBD1. The junction had 6 bases not matched to a gene; V was cut back by 1 base and J by 3 bases. The length of the CDR3 is 16 residues. CDR1 is LNHDA and CDR2 is SQIVND in the germline V gene (reference sequence). The CDR3 spells CASSIVGTVNYNEQFF. The CDR3 DNA is TGTGCCAGTAGTATAGTAGGGACAGTCAACTACAATGAGCAGTTCTTC.